This T cell receptor (beta chain) was sequenced for a study of blood T cell repertoires in COVID-19. On the study more broadly: Acute-phase and convalescent COVID-19 samples originated in the United States, Italy and Spain. T cells, B-cell-depleted T cells, or PBMCs provided the cDNA or gDNA that served as material.

In germline, CDR1 is MGHRA, CDR2 YSYEKL. With 1 base removed from V and 3 bases from J, the gap between germline ends came to 15 bases. This CDR3 has 16 amino acids. Data came from immunoSEQ multiplex PCR; TCRdb stores just in-frame clones and leaves some out. There are a few hundred thousand clones in the sample; approximately 86% occur only once, and about 2.2% lies in the top ten. The receptor's source is a woman in her forties or fifties who had recovered from COVID-19. This sequence joins TRBV4-1 and TRBJ1-2, with unresolved D. Sequenced input: peripheral blood. CDR3 loop: CASSQGINGGYYGYTF. Written as DNA, the CDR3 is TGCGCCAGCAGCCAAGGAATAAACGGCGGATACTATGGCTACACCTTC.